This TCR beta chain was obtained from a study of T cell clonotyping in hematopoietic cell transplantation (dated by TCRdb to about 2021). Regarding the research as a whole: Recipient samples taken before transplant were obtained following cytoreduction. A total of over 130 blood samples were gathered in the study from under 40 consecutive transplant recipients along with their related donors. Patient recruitment ran from September 2015 to January 2017, and follow-up continued until late 2020 or death. Study-wide findings and limitations: The sample size was limited and the cells went unsorted, which meant the CD4 and CD8 repertoire contributions could not be told apart. After transplant, TCR diversity in recipients dropped, and pathologically expanded clonotypes increased progressively from day 30 to day 180. Inverse Simpson Index values from donors and from recipients before transplant predicted broader TCR repertoire diversity after transplant. Only a small fraction of recipient repertoires overlapped donor repertoires, with over 95% appearing de novo at the given depth.

The table lists this clone with a few counts. Its antigen is still unknown. Base qualities are not provided; no much larger clone lies one nucleotide away. With the immunoSEQ assay, which is a bias-controlled multiplex PCR relying on V- and J-specific primers, TCR beta CDR3 regions were amplified from genomic DNA. A second PCR step added a proprietary barcode and Illumina adapter sequences to the CDR3 amplicons. An Illumina MiSeq instrument was used to sequence the CDR3 libraries. On the authors' methods: Export and quality control were done with immunoSEQ Analyzer 3.0, while downstream analyses used R Bioconductor and Immunarch. Only productive rearrangements in the normalized downsampled data set were used to calculate repertoire metrics. Clonotypes larger than 5 templates in the normalized cohort were defined as pathologically expanded. The Inverse Simpson Index served as the measure of repertoire diversity. The non-normalized data set was used for CMV-specificity analyses so that all clonotypes could be captured. Held by TCRdb, this immuneACCESS table contains in-frame sequences only and omits some clones. Under half of the omission traces to an unresolved V gene where checked; the cause of the rest is unknown. V and J calls and clone size are given by that table; D and trimming were obtained from the DNA. The sample contains some 30,000 clones, 60% to 80% of them found a single time. The ten largest clones represent roughly 6% of the sample.

In the paper's terms, the time point label means: recipient sample about 28 days before transplant, after cytoreduction. Recipient blood was collected about 28 days before transplant and at days 30, 100 and 180 after transplant. Nuclei Lysis Solution was used to extract genomic DNA from fresh or cryopreserved unfractionated peripheral blood mononuclear cells. CDR1 and CDR2, looked up from the germline V gene, are MRHNA and SNTAGT. The junction shows trimming of 6 bases on V and 1 base on J, plus 9 bases between the germline ends. Including cysteine and phenylalanine, the CDR3 has 13 amino acids. CDR3 DNA only is kept here, 39 bases in frame from base 1.

This material consisted of peripheral blood mononuclear cells, taken before stem cell transplant. The sequence links TRBV6-4 to TRBJ1-1; a tentative D match to TRBD1 spans 5 bases. The receptor was isolated from a man aged 45-60 years with myelodysplastic syndrome. Some clones in this sample may be carry-over from other donors' samples. The CDR3 region reads CASSLQENTEAFF. At the DNA level, the sequence is TGTGCCAGCAGCCTACAGGAGAACACTGAAGCTTTCTTT.